This T cell receptor beta chain was documented in a study of blood T cell repertoires in COVID-19. Looking at the study overall: The cDNA or gDNA used as material had been derived from T cells, B-cell-depleted T cells, or PBMCs.

Per the authors' pipeline: How many nucleated cells were present was estimated from reference gene primer amplification. Method: immunoSEQ multiplex PCR; TCRdb's copy keeps in-frame clones and lacks some. D and trimming come from the DNA, and the V and J calls and clone size come from that table. The sample holds around 310,000 clones; around 87% are singletons and the top ten take roughly 4%. Material: peripheral blood. The source of this sequence is a woman aged 45 to 65 with active or convalescent COVID-19.

CDR3 sequence (DNA): TGTGCCAGCAGTCGGGGCAGCGGGGAAAAACTGTTTTTT. It encodes CASSRGSGEKLFF. The rearrangement uses TRBV11-1 and TRBJ1-4, with D possibly matching TRBD1 (5 bases). Germline values: CDR1 SGHAT, CDR2 FQDESV (reference sequence). With 6 bases removed from V and 8 bases from J, the gap between germline ends came to 13 bases. This CDR3 spans 13 amino acids.